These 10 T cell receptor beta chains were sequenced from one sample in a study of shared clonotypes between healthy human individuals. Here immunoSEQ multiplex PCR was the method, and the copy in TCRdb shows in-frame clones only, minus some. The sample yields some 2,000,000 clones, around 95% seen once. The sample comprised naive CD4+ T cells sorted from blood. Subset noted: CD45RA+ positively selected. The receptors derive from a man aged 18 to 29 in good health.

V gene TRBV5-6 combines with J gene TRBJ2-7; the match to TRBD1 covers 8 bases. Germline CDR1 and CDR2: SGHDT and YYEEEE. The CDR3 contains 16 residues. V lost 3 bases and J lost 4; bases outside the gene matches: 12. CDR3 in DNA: TGTGCCAGCAGCTCCCTCAGTCACACAGGGGGTTACGAGCAGTACTTC. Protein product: CASSSLSHTGGYEQYF. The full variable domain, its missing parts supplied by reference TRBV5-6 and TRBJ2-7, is DAGVTQSPTHLIKTRGQQVTLRCSPKSGHDTVSWYQQALGQGPQFIFQYYEEEERQRGNFPDRFSGHQFPNYSSELNVNALLLGDSALYLCASSSLSHTGGYEQYFGPGTRLTVT.

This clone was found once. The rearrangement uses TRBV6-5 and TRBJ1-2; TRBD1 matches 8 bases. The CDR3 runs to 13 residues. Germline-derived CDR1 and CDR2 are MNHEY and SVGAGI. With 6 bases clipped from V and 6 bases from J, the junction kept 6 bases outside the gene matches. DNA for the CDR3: TGTGCCAGCAGCCCCAGGGGGCAGAATGGCTACACCTTC. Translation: CASSPRGQNGYTF.

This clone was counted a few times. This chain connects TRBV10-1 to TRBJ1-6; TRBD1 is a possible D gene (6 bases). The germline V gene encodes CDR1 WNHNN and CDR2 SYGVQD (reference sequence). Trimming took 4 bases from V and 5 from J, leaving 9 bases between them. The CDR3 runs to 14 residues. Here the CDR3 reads CASSAGTNNSPLHF. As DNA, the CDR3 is TGCGCCAGCAGTGCCGGGACAAATAATTCACCCCTCCACTTT.

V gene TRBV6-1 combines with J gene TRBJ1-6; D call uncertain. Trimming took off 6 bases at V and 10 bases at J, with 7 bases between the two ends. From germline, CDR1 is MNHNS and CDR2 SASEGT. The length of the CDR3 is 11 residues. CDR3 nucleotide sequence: TGTGCCAGCAGCCACGGGTCACCCCTCCACTTT. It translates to CASSHGSPLHF.

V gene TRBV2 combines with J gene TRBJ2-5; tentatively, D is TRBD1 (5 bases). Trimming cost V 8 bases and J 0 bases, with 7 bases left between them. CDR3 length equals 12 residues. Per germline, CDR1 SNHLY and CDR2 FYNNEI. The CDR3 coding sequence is TGTGCCAGCGCGGACAACCAAGAGACCCAGTACTTC. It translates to CASADNQETQYF.

CDR3 sequence reads: CASRALAGVPGELFF. DNA for the CDR3: TGTGCCAGCCGTGCGCTAGCGGGAGTCCCCGGGGAGCTGTTTTTT. V and J are TRBV2 and TRBJ2-2, with TRBD2 matching 10 bases. V dropped 8 bases and J dropped 6; count of bases not matched to a gene: 9. From germline, CDR1 is SNHLY and CDR2 FYNNEI. The CDR3 contains 15 residues.

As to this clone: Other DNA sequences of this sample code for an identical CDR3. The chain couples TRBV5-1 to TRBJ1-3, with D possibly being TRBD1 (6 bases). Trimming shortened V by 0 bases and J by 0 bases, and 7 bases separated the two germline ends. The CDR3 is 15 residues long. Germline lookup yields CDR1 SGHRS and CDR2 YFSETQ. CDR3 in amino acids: CASSLGDTSGNTIYF. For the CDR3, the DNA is TGCGCCAGCAGCTTGGGGGACACCTCTGGAAACACCATATATTTT.

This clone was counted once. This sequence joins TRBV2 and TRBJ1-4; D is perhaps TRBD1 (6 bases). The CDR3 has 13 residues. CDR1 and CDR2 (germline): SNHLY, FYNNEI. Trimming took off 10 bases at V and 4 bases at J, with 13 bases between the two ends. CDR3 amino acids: CAINDRLNEKLFF. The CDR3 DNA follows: TGTGCCATCAACGACAGGCTTAATGAAAAACTGTTTTTT. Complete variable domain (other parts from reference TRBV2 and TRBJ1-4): EPEVTQTPSHQVTQMGQEVILRCVPISNHLYFYWYRQILGQKVEFLVSFYNNEISEKSEIFDDQFSVERPDGSNFTLKIRSTKLEDSAMYFCAINDRLNEKLFFGSGTQLSVL.

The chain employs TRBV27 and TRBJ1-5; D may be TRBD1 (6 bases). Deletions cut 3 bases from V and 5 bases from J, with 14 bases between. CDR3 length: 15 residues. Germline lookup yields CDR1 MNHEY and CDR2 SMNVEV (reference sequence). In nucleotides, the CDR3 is TGTGCCAGCAGTTTTACAGGGAATGGCGATCAGCCCCAGCATTTT. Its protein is CASSFTGNGDQPQHF.

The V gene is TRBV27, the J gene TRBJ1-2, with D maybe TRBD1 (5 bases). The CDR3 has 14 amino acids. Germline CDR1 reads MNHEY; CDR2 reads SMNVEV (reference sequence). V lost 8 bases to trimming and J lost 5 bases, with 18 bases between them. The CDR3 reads CASYDLAGRYGYTF. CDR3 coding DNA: TGTGCCAGCTACGATCTAGCGGGGCGGTATGGCTACACCTTC.